The entry that follows covers one TCR beta chain sequence. Its antigen is undetermined. Profiled with immunoSEQ multiplex PCR; TCRdb holds only in-frame clones, not every one. The sample yields 2 million to 2.5 million clones, around 93% seen once. These data originate in a study of shared clonotypes between healthy human individuals. The study, taken as a whole, reports: The study generally estimated greater richness for naive than memory subsets.

The V end lost 6 bases, the J end lost 4 bases, and 12 bases lay between the germline ends. In germline, CDR1 is SQVTM, CDR2 ANQGSEA. The CDR3 extends over 12 amino acids. The naive CD8 subset, CD45RO-negative cells positively selected for CCR7, excluded terminally differentiated effector memory CD45RA+ cells. There were no recent acute infections or vaccinations among the donors, who were healthy HIV-negative adults. V usage is TRBV29-1 and J usage is TRBJ1-2; a possible D gene is TRBD1 (6 bases). The origin of this receptor is a man in his late teens or twenties in good health. Some clones in this sample may be carry-over from other donors' samples. The sample consisted of naive CD8+ T cells from PBMCs. The CDR3 reads CSVMDSPYGYTF. The CDR3 bases are TGCAGCGTAATGGACAGTCCCTATGGCTACACCTTC.